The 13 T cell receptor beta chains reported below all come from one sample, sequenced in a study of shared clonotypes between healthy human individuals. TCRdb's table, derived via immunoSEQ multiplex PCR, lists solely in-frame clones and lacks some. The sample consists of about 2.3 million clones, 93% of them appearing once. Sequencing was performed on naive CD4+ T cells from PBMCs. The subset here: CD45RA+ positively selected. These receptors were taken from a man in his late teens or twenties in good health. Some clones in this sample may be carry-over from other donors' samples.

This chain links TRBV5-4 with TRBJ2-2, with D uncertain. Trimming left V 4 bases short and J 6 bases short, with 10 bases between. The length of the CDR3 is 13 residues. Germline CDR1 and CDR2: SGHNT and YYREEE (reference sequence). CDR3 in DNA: TGTGCCAGCAGCCCATCCGGACCCGGGGAGCTGTTTTTT. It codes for CASSPSGPGELFF.

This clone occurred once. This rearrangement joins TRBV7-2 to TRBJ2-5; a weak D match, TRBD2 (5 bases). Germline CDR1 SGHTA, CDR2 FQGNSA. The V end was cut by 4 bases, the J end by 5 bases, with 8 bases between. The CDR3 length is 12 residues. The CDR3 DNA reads TGTGCCAGCAGCTGGGAGTGGGAGACCCAGTACTTC. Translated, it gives CASSWEWETQYF.

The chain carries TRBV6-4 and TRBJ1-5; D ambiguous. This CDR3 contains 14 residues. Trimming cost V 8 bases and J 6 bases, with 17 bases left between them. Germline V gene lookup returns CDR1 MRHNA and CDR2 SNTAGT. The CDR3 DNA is TGTGCCAGCGATCGAACGTCCGGGAGTCAGCCCCAGCATTTT. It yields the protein CASDRTSGSQPQHF.

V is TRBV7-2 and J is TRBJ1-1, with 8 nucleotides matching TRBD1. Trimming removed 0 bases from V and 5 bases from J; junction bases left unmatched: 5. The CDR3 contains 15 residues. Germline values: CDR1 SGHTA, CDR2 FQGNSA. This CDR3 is CASSLAGRGRTEAFF. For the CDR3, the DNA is TGTGCCAGCAGCTTAGCAGGCAGGGGGCGGACTGAAGCTTTCTTT.

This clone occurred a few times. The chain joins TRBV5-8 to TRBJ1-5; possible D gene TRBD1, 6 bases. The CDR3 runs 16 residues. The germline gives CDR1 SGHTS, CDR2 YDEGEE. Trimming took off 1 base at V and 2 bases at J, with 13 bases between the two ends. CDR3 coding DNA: TGTGCCAGCAGCTTGTCTGGCAGGGGAGGCAATCAGCCCCAGCATTTT. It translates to CASSLSGRGGNQPQHF.

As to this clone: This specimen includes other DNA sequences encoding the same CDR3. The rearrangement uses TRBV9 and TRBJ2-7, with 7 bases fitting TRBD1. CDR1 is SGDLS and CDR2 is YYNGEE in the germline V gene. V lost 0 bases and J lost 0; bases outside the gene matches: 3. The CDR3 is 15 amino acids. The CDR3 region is CASSVEAGGSYEQYF. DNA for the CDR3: TGTGCCAGCAGCGTAGAGGCAGGGGGCTCCTACGAGCAGTACTTC.

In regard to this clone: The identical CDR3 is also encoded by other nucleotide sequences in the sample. The CDR3 here is CASTNTDTQYF. The CDR3 DNA is TGTGCCAGCACCAACACAGATACGCAGTATTTT. The chain recombines TRBV2 with TRBJ2-3; D not certain. Germline CDR1 SNHLY, CDR2 FYNNEI. The CDR3 extends over 11 amino acids. V was trimmed by 7 bases and J by 2 bases, leaving 4 bases between them. The complete variable domain, with remaining parts taken from reference TRBV2 and TRBJ2-3, reads EPEVTQTPSHQVTQMGQEVILRCVPISNHLYFYWYRQILGQKVEFLVSFYNNEISEKSEIFDDQFSVERPDGSNFTLKIRSTKLEDSAMYFCASTNTDTQYFGPGTRLTVL.

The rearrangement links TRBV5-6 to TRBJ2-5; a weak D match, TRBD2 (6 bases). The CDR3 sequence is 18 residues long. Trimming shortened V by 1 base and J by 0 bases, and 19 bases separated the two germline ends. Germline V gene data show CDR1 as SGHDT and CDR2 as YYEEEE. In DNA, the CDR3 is TGTGCCAGCAGCTTGAAAGGGCCGGACTACTGGAACCAAGAGACCCAGTACTTC. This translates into CASSLKGPDYWNQETQYF.

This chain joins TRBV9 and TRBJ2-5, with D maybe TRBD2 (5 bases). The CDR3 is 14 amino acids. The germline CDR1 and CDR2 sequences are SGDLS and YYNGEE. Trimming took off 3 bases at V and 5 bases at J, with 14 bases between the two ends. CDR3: CASSDRTLPETQYF. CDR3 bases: TGTGCCAGCAGCGATCGGACTCTACCTGAGACCCAGTACTTC.

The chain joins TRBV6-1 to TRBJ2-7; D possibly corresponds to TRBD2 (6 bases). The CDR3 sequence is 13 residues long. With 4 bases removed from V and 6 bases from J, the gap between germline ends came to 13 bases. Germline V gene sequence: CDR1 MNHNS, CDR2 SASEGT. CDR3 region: CASSAGLEGEQYF. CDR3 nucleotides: TGTGCCAGCAGTGCGGGGTTGGAGGGCGAGCAGTACTTC.

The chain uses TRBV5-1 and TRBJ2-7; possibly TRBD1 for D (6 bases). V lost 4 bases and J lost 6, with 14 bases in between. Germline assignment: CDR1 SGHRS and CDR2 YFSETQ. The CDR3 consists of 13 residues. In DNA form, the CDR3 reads TGCGCCAGCAGCATTCTACAGGGATCCGAGCAGTACTTC. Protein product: CASSILQGSEQYF.

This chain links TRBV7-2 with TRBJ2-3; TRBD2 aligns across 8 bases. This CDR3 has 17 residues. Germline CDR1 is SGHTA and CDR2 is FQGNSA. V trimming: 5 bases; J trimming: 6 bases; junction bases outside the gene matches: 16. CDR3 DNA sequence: TGTGCCAGCAGCCCGAGGAGGGGTCGGGGACTAGGGGATACGCAGTATTTT. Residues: CASSPRRGRGLGDTQYF.

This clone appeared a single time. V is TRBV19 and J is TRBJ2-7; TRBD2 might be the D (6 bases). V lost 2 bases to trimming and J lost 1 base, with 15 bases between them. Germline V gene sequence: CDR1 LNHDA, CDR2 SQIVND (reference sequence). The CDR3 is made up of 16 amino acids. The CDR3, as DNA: TGTGCCAGTAGTATAACCGGTGCAGGGACTTCCTACGAGCAGTACTTC. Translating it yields CASSITGAGTSYEQYF.